This T cell receptor beta chain was sequenced in a study of cytomegalovirus exposure and HLA in healthy donors. Germline V lookup: CDR1 SGDLS, CDR2 YYNGEE. The CDR3 runs to 14 residues. The germline V and J ends were trimmed by 3 bases and 8 bases, with 17 bases remaining between them. Use of 60 Vbeta and 13 Jbeta primers characterized the PCR. TCRdb keeps only in-frame clones here, not all; method: immunoSEQ multiplex PCR. The top ten hold 6.3% of the sample, which has around 200,000 clones, 65% to 90% seen once. This rearrangement joins TRBV9 to TRBJ1-2; tentatively, D is TRBD1 (5 bases). Specimen: PBMCs. The sequence was obtained from a man aged 35-49 years in good health and CMV-seropositive. The CDR3 protein is CASSGRGQAPGYTF. The CDR3 nucleotides are TGTGCCAGCAGCGGTAGGGGTCAGGCGCCCGGCTACACCTTC. The entire variable domain, with the rest obtained from reference TRBV9 and TRBJ1-2, is as follows: DSGVTQTPKHLITATGQRVTLRCSPRSGDLSVYWYQQSLDQGLQFLIQYYNGEERAKGNILERFSAQQFPDLHSELNLSSLELGDSALYFCASSGRGQAPGYTFGSGTRLTVV.